This T cell receptor beta chain appears in the sequencing data of a study of blood T cell repertoires in COVID-19. Study background: Samples representing acute and convalescent COVID-19 were sourced from the United States, Italy and Spain. Sample material is recorded as cDNA or gDNA derived from T cells, B-cell-depleted T cells, or PBMCs.

Seattle cases were enrolled at active infection and followed longitudinally. Authors' methods: Amplified reference gene primers provided the basis for estimating nucleated cell counts. Here immunoSEQ multiplex PCR was the method, and the copy in TCRdb shows in-frame clones only, minus some. V and J calls and clone size come straight from that table; D and trimming were deduced from the DNA. The data hold some 270,000 clones, with 86% observed a single time. Germline CDR1 and CDR2: KGHSH and LQKENI. The germline V and J ends were trimmed by 3 bases and 5 bases, with 10 bases remaining between them. The CDR3 runs 13 residues.

The origin of this receptor is an elderly woman with COVID-19, enrolled during active disease. The sequencing input was peripheral blood. V is TRBV18 and J is TRBJ2-5; weak D call: TRBD2 (5 bases). CDR3 sequence: CASSPRQRETQYF. CDR3 coding DNA: TGTGCCAGCTCACCTAGGCAGCGGGAGACCCAGTACTTC.